These 18 T cell receptor beta chains were sequenced from one sample in a study of cytomegalovirus exposure and HLA in healthy donors. PCR amplification relied on 60 Vbeta primers (plus 13 Jbeta primers). Only in-frame clones appear in the TCRdb table, and some are missing; sequencing was by immunoSEQ multiplex PCR. The table records fewer than 250,000 clones, over 80% of them present only once. Sequencing input: PBMCs. The receptors come from a middle-aged man in good health and CMV-seropositive.

This clone was seen more than once but under ten times. The rearrangement uses TRBV4-1 and TRBJ2-1, with 9 positions matching TRBD1. Germline V lookup: CDR1 MGHRA, CDR2 YSYEKL. V trimming: 1 base; J trimming: 7 bases; junction bases outside the gene matches: 14. CDR3 size: 18 residues. The chain's CDR3 is CASSQALGAGTGWNEQFF. CDR3 bases: TGCGCCAGCAGCCAAGCCCTAGGAGCCGGGACAGGGTGGAATGAGCAGTTCTTC.

In this sample, this clone turned up a few times. The chain joins TRBV10-1 to TRBJ2-1; D gene uncertain. Germline CDR1 and CDR2: WNHNN and SYGVQD (reference sequence). V gave up 4 bases and J gave up 7 bases, with 11 bases separating them. This CDR3 comprises 13 residues. This CDR3 is CASSGAWPNEQFF. The DNA of the CDR3 is TGCGCCAGCAGTGGGGCCTGGCCTAATGAGCAGTTCTTC.

This chain connects TRBV5-1 to TRBJ2-2; TRBD2 aligns across 7 bases. CDR1 and CDR2 (germline): SGHRS, YFSETQ. The CDR3 covers 18 residues. The junction had 12 bases not matched to a gene; V was cut back by 3 bases and J by 1 base. CDR3 bases: TGCGCCAGCAGCTCGCGTGGGAGGAGCGGGAAGAACACCGGGGAGCTGTTTTTT. It codes for CASSSRGRSGKNTGELFF.

The chain combines TRBV30 with TRBJ1-1, with a possible D match to TRBD1 (6 bases). Germline V lookup: CDR1 GTSNPN, CDR2 SVGIG (reference sequence). The CDR3 runs 15 residues. Trimming left V 2 bases short and J 3 bases short, with 16 bases between. CDR3 coding DNA: TGTGCCTGGAGTACTGTAAGGGGGTTTTACACTGAAGCTTTCTTT. It is translated as CAWSTVRGFYTEAFF.

The chain employs TRBV7-9 and TRBJ2-5; 7 nucleotides align to TRBD1. The CDR3 is made up of 13 amino acids. The V and J ends lost 4 bases and 7 bases, in that order; junction bases with no gene match: 6. Germline V gives CDR1 SEHNR, CDR2 FQNEAQ (reference sequence). The CDR3 sequence is CASSYTGVATQYF. The CDR3 DNA sequence: TGTGCCAGCAGCTATACAGGGGTTGCGACCCAGTACTTC.

A few counts support this clone. V gene TRBV11-2 combines with J gene TRBJ2-1; 9 bases match TRBD1. V was clipped by 4 bases and J by 6 bases; unmatched bases: 7. CDR1 and CDR2 (germline): SGHAT, FQNNGV. The length of the CDR3 is 15 residues. The chain's CDR3 is CASSSGQGSLNEQFF. CDR3 in DNA: TGTGCCAGCAGCTCCGGACAGGGGAGTCTCAATGAGCAGTTCTTC.

This sequence joins TRBV7-9 and TRBJ2-7, with D perhaps TRBD1 (6 bases). Deletions cut 5 bases from V and 0 bases from J, with 17 bases between. From germline, CDR1 is SEHNR and CDR2 FQNEAQ (reference sequence). The CDR3 is 16 amino acids. The CDR3, as DNA: TGTGCCAGCAGCGCGCCGACAGGCTGGAGCTCCTACGAGCAGTACTTC. It translates to CASSAPTGWSSYEQYF.

The rearrangement links TRBV19 to TRBJ1-5, with D tentatively TRBD1 (6 bases). Germline V CDR1 and CDR2: LNHDA, SQIVND (reference sequence). The CDR3 spans 16 residues. V was trimmed by 2 bases and J by 4 bases, leaving 15 bases between them. The DNA for the CDR3 is TGTGCCAGTAGTATAATAGTAACAGGGAAAAATCAGCCCCAGCATTTT. Residues: CASSIIVTGKNQPQHF.

The chain combines TRBV6-1 with TRBJ1-5; D remains ambiguous. CDR3 length: 13 amino acids. Trimming cost V 8 bases and J 0 bases, with 8 bases left between them. The germline gives CDR1 MNHNS, CDR2 SASEGT. The CDR3 spells CASPLSSNQPQHF. CDR3 in DNA: TGTGCCAGCCCCCTGTCTAGCAATCAGCCCCAGCATTTT.

The J gene is TRBJ2-7, the V gene TRBV2; D may be TRBD1 (6 bases). The CDR3 is 14 residues long. CDR1 is SNHLY and CDR2 is FYNNEI in the germline V gene. V was pared by 6 bases and J by 2 bases, with 14 bases between. The CDR3 sequence is CASRLRQEPYEQYF. CDR3 bases: TGTGCCAGCAGACTAAGACAGGAACCCTACGAGCAGTACTTC.

The J gene is TRBJ1-4, the V gene TRBV7-9; D ambiguous. V was cut by 11 bases and J by 7 bases, with 5 bases left in between. The CDR3 is 9 residues long. CDR1 and CDR2 from the germline V gene are SEHNR and FQNEAQ (reference sequence). The CDR3 here is CAEGEKLFF. The CDR3 coding sequence is TGTGCCGAGGGTGAAAAACTGTTTTTT.

The J gene is TRBJ1-5, the V gene TRBV4-1; tentative D call: TRBD1 (5 bases). Germline lookup yields CDR1 MGHRA and CDR2 YSYEKL. The CDR3 is made up of 16 amino acids. Trimming took off 1 base at V and 2 bases at J, with 12 bases between the two ends. CDR3 in DNA: TGCGCCAGCAGCCAAGTTCAGGGTATAGGCAATCAGCCCCAGCATTTT. This codes for CASSQVQGIGNQPQHF.

This sequence joins TRBV11-3 and TRBJ2-3; 15 nucleotides align to TRBD2. This CDR3 is 18 amino acids long. The trim removed 5 bases at V and 0 bases at J, leaving 6 bases unmatched. CDR1 and CDR2 (germline): SGHNT, YENEEA. The CDR3 spells CASSPRTSGRASTDTQYF. Here the CDR3 DNA reads TGTGCCAGCAGCCCCCGGACTAGCGGGAGGGCCAGCACAGATACGCAGTATTTT.

This clone showed up just a few times. The V call is TRBV5-6, the J call TRBJ1-4, with TRBD1 matching over 7 bases. Germline values: CDR1 SGHDT, CDR2 YYEEEE. Trimming took 4 bases from V and 0 from J; bases not matched to a gene: 6. There are 16 residues in the CDR3. CDR3 residues: CASSRQGFATNEKLFF. The CDR3 nucleotides read TGTGCCAGCAGCCGACAGGGTTTTGCAACTAATGAAAAACTGTTTTTT.

This chain links TRBV6-1 with TRBJ2-2, with TRBD2 identical over 7 bases. The CDR3 is 15 residues long. CDR1 is MNHNS, CDR2 SASEGT, per germline. Unmatched junction bases numbered 7, after V lost 5 bases and J lost 4 bases. The CDR3 nucleotides are TGTGCCAGCAGTCCTCAAGGGACTACCACCGGGGAGCTGTTTTTT. This gives the protein CASSPQGTTTGELFF.

V gene TRBV19 combines with J gene TRBJ1-5, with 10 nucleotides matching TRBD1. Germline V gene data show CDR1 as LNHDA and CDR2 as SQIVND (reference sequence). V lost 3 bases and J lost 2; bases outside the gene matches: 4. The CDR3 totals 16 residues. CDR3 coding DNA: TGTGCCAGTAGTATCGCCGGGACAGGGGGCAATCAGCCCCAGCATTTT. It yields the protein CASSIAGTGGNQPQHF.

V gene TRBV9 combines with J gene TRBJ2-7, with 10 bases fitting TRBD2. Per the germline V gene, CDR1 is SGDLS and CDR2 is YYNGEE. After removal of 0 bases from V and 4 bases from J, the junction contained 13 bases not matched to a gene. This CDR3 contains 18 residues. Here the CDR3 reads CASSVDGSGGPGVYEQYF. The CDR3 nucleotides are TGTGCCAGCAGCGTAGACGGTAGCGGGGGGCCTGGGGTATACGAGCAGTACTTC.

The chain couples TRBV27 to TRBJ1-1; no clear D gene. The germline V and J ends were trimmed by 3 bases and 4 bases, with 12 bases remaining between them. The CDR3 contains 14 residues. Germline lookup yields CDR1 MNHEY and CDR2 SMNVEV (reference sequence). The DNA for the CDR3 is TGTGCCAGCAGTTTCAGCACGGCGGCCACTGAAGCTTTCTTT. Translated, it gives CASSFSTAATEAFF.